Below, 14 T cell receptor beta chains from the same sample are listed, as sequenced in a study of blood T cell repertoires in COVID-19. Data came from immunoSEQ multiplex PCR; TCRdb stores just in-frame clones and leaves some out. Here the sample spans 300,000 to 450,000 clones, roughly nine tenths being singletons. Sequenced material: PBMCs or T cells enriched from blood (not recorded which). The origin of the receptors is a woman aged 30 to 39 who had recovered from COVID-19.

V is TRBV7-2 and J is TRBJ2-7, with 10 nucleotides matching TRBD2. CDR3 length: 17 residues. CDR1 is SGHTA and CDR2 is FQGNSA in the germline V gene. J was trimmed by 6 bases and V by 0 bases; bases with no gene match: 11. The chain's CDR3 is CASSLAAAGGPQSEQYF. CDR3 in DNA: TGTGCCAGCAGCTTAGCGGCAGCGGGGGGGCCCCAGAGCGAGCAGTACTTC. Looking up the rest from reference TRBV7-2 and TRBJ2-7 gives the full variable domain: GAGVSQSPSNKVTEKGKDVELRCDPISGHTALYWYRQSLGQGLEFLIYFQGNSAPDKSGLPSDRFSAERTGGSVSTLTIQRTQQEDSAVYLCASSLAAAGGPQSEQYFGPGTRLTVT.

CDR3 protein: CASSVGPAGGINTQYF. CDR3 nucleotides: TGTGCCAGCAGCGTAGGCCCAGCGGGGGGTATCAATACGCAGTATTTT. The chain links TRBV9 to TRBJ2-3; 9 bases align to TRBD2. The CDR3 is made up of 16 amino acids. The trim removed 0 bases at V and 7 bases at J, leaving 9 bases unmatched. Germline values: CDR1 SGDLS, CDR2 YYNGEE.

The rearrangement uses TRBV6-5 and TRBJ2-1, with TRBD2 matching 9 bases. V gave up 6 bases and J gave up 6 bases; unmatched junction bases: 6. The CDR3 is 14 amino acids. Germline loops: CDR1 MNHEY, CDR2 SVGAGI. The CDR3 nucleotides read TGTGCCAGCAGCCCGGGACTAGCAACCAATGAGCAGTTCTTC. Protein product: CASSPGLATNEQFF.

The J gene is TRBJ1-1, the V gene TRBV19, with TRBD1 matching over 7 bases. V shed 5 bases, J shed 1 base, and the junction held 7 bases outside the gene matches. This CDR3 has 15 amino acids. Germline values: CDR1 LNHDA, CDR2 SQIVND (reference sequence). CDR3 amino acids: CASSQTGWGNTEAFF. In DNA, the CDR3 is TGTGCCAGTAGTCAGACAGGGTGGGGGAACACTGAAGCTTTCTTT.

This clone has a single count. The DNA for the CDR3 is TGTGCCAGCAGACACGACAGGGGCTATGGCTACACCTTC. It specifies CASRHDRGYGYTF. The chain carries TRBV3-1 (or the pseudogene TRBV3-2) and TRBJ1-2, with 8 nucleotides matching TRBD1. The germline V gene has CDR1 LGHDT and CDR2 YNNKEL (reference sequence). The CDR3 has 13 amino acids. J lost 4 bases, V lost 6 bases, and 4 bases had no gene match.

V is TRBV3-1 (or the pseudogene TRBV3-2) and J is TRBJ1-2, with D possibly TRBD1 on 6 matching bases. Germline CDR1 reads LGHDT; CDR2 reads YNNKEL (reference sequence). The CDR3 spans 16 residues. V was trimmed by 0 bases and J by 4 bases, leaving 15 bases between them. DNA for the CDR3: TGTGCCAGCAGCCAAGACCACAGCGGGGGGCTCTATGGCTACACCTTC. Protein product: CASSQDHSGGLYGYTF.

The chain couples TRBV6-5 to TRBJ1-6, with 7 bases lining up with TRBD1. V was pared by 7 bases and J by 6 bases, with 9 bases of the junction left unmatched. The germline V gene encodes CDR1 MNHEY and CDR2 SVGAGI. This CDR3 has 15 amino acids. The CDR3 spells CASTNTGALNSPLHF. CDR3 bases: TGTGCCAGCACCAACACAGGGGCCCTTAATTCACCCCTCCACTTT.

This chain links TRBV3-1 (or the pseudogene TRBV3-2) with TRBJ1-6; TRBD1 aligns across 8 bases. This CDR3 is built from 16 residues. Germline CDR1 is LGHDT and CDR2 is YNNKEL (reference sequence). J lost 7 bases, V lost 0 bases, and 5 bases had no gene match. Written as DNA, the CDR3 is TGTGCCAGCAGCCAAGATTTGGGGACAGGAAATTCACCCCTCCACTTT. Translated, it gives CASSQDLGTGNSPLHF.

The chain combines TRBV10-2 with TRBJ1-3; D not certain. Germline assignment: CDR1 WSHSY and CDR2 SAAADI. CDR3 size: 13 residues. The V end was cut by 7 bases, the J end by 0 bases, with 7 bases between. The CDR3 reads CASTFISGNTIYF. In nucleotides, the CDR3 is TGCGCCAGCACCTTTATCTCTGGAAACACCATATATTTT.

The sample holds one count of this clone. The chain combines TRBV11-2 with TRBJ1-3, with unresolved D. Trimming pared 2 bases from V and 3 bases from J, leaving 14 bases between. This CDR3 has 16 amino acids. Germline CDR1 is SGHAT and CDR2 is FQNNGV. For the CDR3, the DNA is TGTGCCAGCAGCTTATCCCCAGGAAGAGTTGGAAACACCATATATTTT. It encodes CASSLSPGRVGNTIYF.

The V and J genes are TRBV29-1 and TRBJ2-7, with D possibly being TRBD1 (5 bases). Per the germline V gene, CDR1 is SQVTM and CDR2 is ANQGSEA. CDR3 length equals 14 residues. V was clipped by 4 bases and J by 0 bases, with 13 bases between them. The CDR3 protein is CSVVGADTSYEQYF. The DNA for the CDR3 is TGCAGCGTTGTAGGGGCGGACACCTCCTACGAGCAGTACTTC.

V gene TRBV28 combines with J gene TRBJ1-2; tentative D call: TRBD1 (5 bases). The CDR3 is 15 residues long. Germline values: CDR1 MDHEN, CDR2 SYDVKM. V was clipped by 4 bases and J by 4 bases, with 16 bases between them. For the CDR3, the DNA is TGTGCCAGCAGTTCCAGGCAGGGCATCATCTATGGCTACACCTTC. Its protein product is CASSSRQGIIYGYTF.

The V call is TRBV3-1 (or the pseudogene TRBV3-2), the J call TRBJ2-6; D is perhaps TRBD1 (5 bases). CDR3 length equals 15 residues. Trimming pared 5 bases from V and 3 bases from J, leaving 11 bases between. Germline V lookup: CDR1 LGHDT, CDR2 YNNKEL (reference sequence). CDR3 bases: TGTGCCAGCAGCTTCAGGGCTGGTGGGGCCAACGTCCTGACTTTC. As protein: CASSFRAGGANVLTF.

The J gene is TRBJ2-1, the V gene TRBV9; tentative D call: TRBD2 (7 bases). The CDR3 length is 16 residues. Germline assignment: CDR1 SGDLS and CDR2 YYNGEE. V lost 4 bases, J lost 2 bases, and 16 bases lay in between. The CDR3 loop reads CASSSDRGAAYNEQFF. The CDR3 nucleotides read TGTGCCAGCAGCTCCGACCGGGGGGCCGCCTACAATGAGCAGTTCTTC.